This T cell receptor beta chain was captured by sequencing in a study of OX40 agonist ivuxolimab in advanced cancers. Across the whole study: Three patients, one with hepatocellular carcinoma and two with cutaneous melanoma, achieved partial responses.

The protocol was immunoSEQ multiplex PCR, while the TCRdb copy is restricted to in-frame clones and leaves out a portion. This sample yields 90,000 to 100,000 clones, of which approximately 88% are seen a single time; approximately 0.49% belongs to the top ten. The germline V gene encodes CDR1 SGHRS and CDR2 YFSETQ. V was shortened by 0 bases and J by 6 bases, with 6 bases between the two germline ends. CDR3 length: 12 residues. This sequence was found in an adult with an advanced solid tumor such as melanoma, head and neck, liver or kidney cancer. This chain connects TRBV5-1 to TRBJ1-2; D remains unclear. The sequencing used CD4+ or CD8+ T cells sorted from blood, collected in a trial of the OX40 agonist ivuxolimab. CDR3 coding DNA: TGCGCCAGCAGCTTGGCCCAGGATGGCTACACCTTC. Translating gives CASSLAQDGYTF.